What follows describes a single T cell receptor beta chain. Assay: immunoSEQ multiplex PCR; the TCRdb copy retains only in-frame clones and omits some. The sample records some 86,000 clones, 90% to 95% being singletons. The data were obtained in a study of OX40 agonist ivuxolimab in advanced cancers. Germline CDR1 reads SNHLY; CDR2 reads FYNNEI. Unmatched junction bases numbered 4, after V lost 3 bases and J lost 1 base. The length of the CDR3 is 16 residues. Sequences were derived from CD4+ or CD8+ T cells sorted from blood, sampled in a trial of the OX40 agonist ivuxolimab. The chain employs TRBV2 and TRBJ2-1, with TRBD2 identical over 9 bases. The origin of this receptor is an adult with an advanced solid tumor such as melanoma, head and neck, liver or kidney cancer. The CDR3 DNA is TGTGCCAGCAGTGATCAGAGCGGGAGGTCCTACAATGAGCAGTTCTTC. This translates into CASSDQSGRSYNEQFF.